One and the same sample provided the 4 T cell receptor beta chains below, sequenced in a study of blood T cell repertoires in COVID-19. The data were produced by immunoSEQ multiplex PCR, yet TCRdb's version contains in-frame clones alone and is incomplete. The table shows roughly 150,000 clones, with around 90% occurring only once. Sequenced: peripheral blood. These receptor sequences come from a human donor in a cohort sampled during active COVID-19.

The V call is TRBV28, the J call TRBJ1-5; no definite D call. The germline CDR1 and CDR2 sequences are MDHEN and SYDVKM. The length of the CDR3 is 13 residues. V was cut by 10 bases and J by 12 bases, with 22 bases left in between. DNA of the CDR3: TGTGCCATCGGGGTCGGAGCCCGTGATCTCCAGCATTTT. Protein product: CAIGVGARDLQHF.

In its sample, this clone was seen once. The CDR3: CASSELGAGGNTEAFF. In DNA form, the CDR3 reads TGTGCCAGCAGTGAACTGGGGGCAGGGGGGAACACTGAAGCTTTCTTT. This sequence joins TRBV25-1 and TRBJ1-1; 7 bases are shared with TRBD1. Germline trimming cut 2 bases from V and 1 base from J; bases unmatched to any gene: 7. This CDR3 comprises 16 residues. Germline values: CDR1 MGHDK, CDR2 SYGVNS. The variable domain in full, completed from reference TRBV25-1 and TRBJ1-1, reads EADIYQTPRYLVIGTGKKITLECSQTMGHDKMYWYQQDPGMELHLIHYSYGVNSTEKGDLSSESTVSRIRTEHFPLTLESARPSHTSQYLCASSELGAGGNTEAFFGQGTRLTVV.

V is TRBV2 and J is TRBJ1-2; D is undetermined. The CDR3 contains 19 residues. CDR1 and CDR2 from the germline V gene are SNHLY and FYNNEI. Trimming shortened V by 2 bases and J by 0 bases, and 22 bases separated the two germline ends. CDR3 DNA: TGTGCCAGCAGTGAAAGTAATAGCGGGGTCGACATTGCTAACTATGGCTACACCTTC. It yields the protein CASSESNSGVDIANYGYTF.

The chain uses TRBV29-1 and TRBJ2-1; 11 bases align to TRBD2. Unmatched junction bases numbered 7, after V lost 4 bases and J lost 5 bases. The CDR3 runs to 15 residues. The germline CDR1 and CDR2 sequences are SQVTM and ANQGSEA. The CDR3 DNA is TGCAGCGTTGGGGCCGTGGGACTAGCGGACAATGAGCAGTTCTTC. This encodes CSVGAVGLADNEQFF.